Listed below are T cell receptor beta chains from one sample, sequenced in a study of cytomegalovirus exposure and HLA in healthy donors. Sequencing was performed with immunoSEQ multiplex PCR; in TCRdb, only in-frame clones are kept and a portion is missing. The data contain more than 150,000 clones, 88% of them singletons. Sequencing input: PBMCs. The receptors derive from a man younger than 35 in good health and CMV-seronegative. Both conserved end residues are part of each CDR3.

CASSQAPGTSYEQYF | TRBJ2-7 | TRBV4-1
CASRTSGGYNEQFF | TRBJ2-1 | TRBV2
CASSVLAGNTEAFF | TRBJ1-1 | TRBV2
CASSSSTGGNRAGQPQHF | TRBJ1-5 | TRBV7-8
CASSRRLAPYEQYF | TRBJ2-7 | TRBV7-2
CASSESSGEVDTQYF | TRBJ2-3 | TRBV6-4
CASSLGGLRTEAFF | TRBJ1-1 | TRBV11-3
CASSEGGQPQHF | TRBJ1-5 | TRBV6-1
CASSLVGVHQNTIYF | TRBJ1-3 | TRBV5-1
CASSYDRGGLNEQFF | TRBJ2-1 | TRBV7-2
CASSVTGELFF | TRBJ2-2 | TRBV2
CASSALSGSIYNEQFF | TRBJ2-1 | TRBV9
CASSQGTDNQPQHF | TRBJ1-5 | TRBV18
CASSFSGRVSGELFF | TRBJ2-2 | TRBV19
CASRLDRGANTEAFF | TRBJ1-1 | TRBV7-9